This T cell receptor beta chain was profiled in a study of blood T cell repertoires in COVID-19. Across the whole study: Acute and convalescent COVID-19 specimens originated in the United States, Italy and Spain.

The germline gives CDR1 GTSNPN, CDR2 SVGIG (reference sequence). This CDR3 is built from 13 residues. Trimming took 2 bases from V and 1 from J, leaving 8 bases between them. Per the original methods: It was from reference gene primer amplification that nucleated cell counts were estimated. Here immunoSEQ multiplex PCR was the method, and the copy in TCRdb shows in-frame clones only, minus some. V and J calls plus clone size are reproduced from that table; the DNA served to infer D and trimming. The sample contains 70,000 or so clones, around 91% of which appear only once. Sequencing was performed on peripheral blood. This TCR derives from a human donor in a cohort sampled during active COVID-19. V gene TRBV30 combines with J gene TRBJ1-1; D unclear. The CDR3 is CAWSPQKNTEAFF. DNA for the CDR3: TGTGCCTGGAGTCCCCAGAAGAACACTGAAGCTTTCTTT.